The 9 T cell receptor beta chains listed next were all sequenced from one sample in a study of technical replicates of blood from a few donors (dated by TCRdb to 2016 to 2017). Library preparation was by the immunoSEQ multiplex PCR assay. Not all clones reach the TCRdb copy of this immuneACCESS table, which keeps in-frame sequences only. Checked studies attribute under half of the gap to unresolved V genes and leave the rest unexplained. Present in this sample are nearly 90,000 clones, over 90% of which were seen just once. Roughly 0.34% of the sample goes to the ten largest clones. Input material: T cells isolated from PBMCs. All receptors derive from a human donor in good health.

This clone has a single count. The gene calls are TRBV27 and TRBJ2-2, with 10 bases that match TRBD2. The V gene's germline CDR1 is MNHEY and CDR2 SMNVEV (reference sequence). V lost 6 bases to trimming and J lost 5 bases; unmatched junction nucleotides: 9. The CDR3 extends over 16 amino acids. CDR3 loop: CASRAGTSVLTGELFF. The CDR3 DNA reads as TGTGCCAGCAGAGCCGGGACTAGCGTTCTAACCGGGGAGCTGTTTTTT.

The chain couples TRBV2 to TRBJ2-7; 9 nucleotides agree with TRBD2. With 4 bases clipped from V and 0 bases from J, the junction kept 4 bases outside the gene matches. CDR3 length equals 15 residues. Germline assignment: CDR1 SNHLY and CDR2 FYNNEI. Here the CDR3 DNA reads TGTGCCAGCAGTGTCGGACTAGCGATCTCCTACGAGCAGTACTTC. Amino acid sequence: CASSVGLAISYEQYF.

This clone was seen a single time. The chain employs TRBV30 and TRBJ2-1; no reliable D call. This CDR3 spans 12 amino acids. Germline assignment: CDR1 GTSNPN and CDR2 SVGIG (reference sequence). V lost 0 bases to trimming and J lost 10 bases, with 10 bases between them. The CDR3 DNA is TGTGCCTGGAGTGTAATATCCGGGGAGCAGTTCTTC. It yields the protein CAWSVISGEQFF.

The chain joins TRBV11-2 to TRBJ2-1; D is possibly TRBD2 (6 bases). Trimming stripped 7 bases from V and 5 bases from J, with 18 bases between. The CDR3 spans 15 residues. Per the germline V gene, CDR1 is SGHAT and CDR2 is FQNNGV. The CDR3 spells CASTIRTTGNNEQFF. Written as DNA, the CDR3 is TGTGCCAGCACCATAAGGACTACAGGAAACAATGAGCAGTTCTTC.

The chain's CDR3 is CASSLARQGGAGTDTQYF. Written as DNA, the CDR3 is TGTGCCAGCAGCTTAGCAAGGCAAGGCGGAGCTGGCACAGATACGCAGTATTTT. V gene TRBV7-9 combines with J gene TRBJ2-3; the D is unclear. CDR1 SEHNR and CDR2 FQNEAQ come from the germline V gene (reference sequence). The CDR3 loop spans 18 amino acids. V was trimmed by 0 bases and J by 1 base, leaving 17 bases between them. Full variable domain (rest looked up from reference TRBV7-9 and TRBJ2-3): DTGVSQNPRHKITKRGQNVTFRCDPISEHNRLYWYRQTLGQGPEFLTYFQNEAQLEKSRLLSDRFSAERPKGSFSTLEIQRTEQGDSAMYLCASSLARQGGAGTDTQYFGPGTRLTVL.

The V gene is TRBV28, the J gene TRBJ2-1, with a possible D match to TRBD1 (6 bases). The germline V and J ends were trimmed by 3 bases and 10 bases, with 19 bases remaining between them. Germline V gene lookup returns CDR1 MDHEN and CDR2 SYDVKM. The CDR3 consists of 15 residues. CDR3 sequence reads: CASSFGREPRGEQFF. CDR3 nucleotides: TGTGCCAGCAGTTTTGGCCGGGAACCGAGGGGGGAGCAGTTCTTC. The entire variable domain, with the rest obtained from reference TRBV28 and TRBJ2-1, is as follows: DVKVTQSSRYLVKRTGEKVFLECVQDMDHENMFWYRQDPGLGLRLIYFSYDVKMKEKGDIPEGYSVSREKKERFSLILESASTNQTSMYLCASSFGREPRGEQFFGPGTRLTVL.

This rearrangement joins TRBV7-9 to TRBJ1-4; no clear D gene. With 0 bases removed from V and 2 bases from J, the gap between germline ends came to 10 bases. The CDR3 loop spans 16 amino acids. CDR1 and CDR2 from the germline V gene are SEHNR and FQNEAQ (reference sequence). The CDR3 sequence is CASSLAGSGTNEKLFF. The CDR3 bases are TGTGCCAGCAGCTTAGCTGGGTCCGGGACTAATGAAAAACTGTTTTTT.

This sequence joins TRBV5-5 and TRBJ1-1; D perhaps matches TRBD1 (5 bases). The CDR3 contains 15 residues. Germline CDR1 SGHKS, CDR2 YYEKEE (reference sequence). V lost 2 bases and J 0 bases, leaving 11 bases between the germline ends. The CDR3 DNA follows: TGTGCCAGCAGCTTTTCAGGGCTAATGAACACTGAAGCTTTCTTT. Protein product: CASSFSGLMNTEAFF.

The chain uses TRBV5-5 and TRBJ2-5; TRBD2 aligns across 12 bases. Trimming cost V 3 bases and J 4 bases; bases outside gene matches: 4. Germline V lookup: CDR1 SGHKS, CDR2 YYEKEE (reference sequence). The CDR3 consists of 15 residues. The CDR3 loop reads CASSSGTSGPETQYF. CDR3 nucleotide sequence: TGTGCCAGCAGCTCCGGGACTAGCGGGCCAGAGACCCAGTACTTC.